The 28 T cell receptor beta chains given below trace back to one sample, sequenced in a study of T cell responses to AZD1222 COVID-19 vaccine. Clones were read by immunoSEQ multiplex PCR, and TCRdb kept only the in-frame ones, dropping some. The sample holds about 120,000 clones, 70% to 90% seen once. Sequenced material: peripheral blood, taken 28 days after the second AZD1222 dose. These receptors were taken from an adult who received the AZD1222 COVID-19 vaccine.

About this clone: At one end the junction does not follow the germline gene, possibly because of a read error. The chain links TRBV7-7 to TRBJ2-2, with TRBD1 identical over 9 bases. Germline V gene sequence: CDR1 SSHAT, CDR2 FNYEAQ (reference sequence). The CDR3 length is 17 residues. The DNA for the CDR3 is TGTGCTAGCAGCTTAGTTTCCGGGACAGGGTTGACCGGGGAGCTGTTTTTT. It encodes CASSLVSGTGLTGELFF.

The V and J genes are TRBV4-1 and TRBJ2-7, with 9 bases that match TRBD1. With V trimmed by 4 bases and J by 3 bases, 7 bases remained unmatched. The CDR3 contains 15 residues. CDR1 and CDR2 from the germline V gene are MGHRA and YSYEKL. DNA of the CDR3: TGCGCCAGCAGCCGAGGGACAGGGACTTTCTACGAGCAGTACTTC. Translated, it gives CASSRGTGTFYEQYF.

This clone appeared a few times. This chain uses TRBV7-6 with TRBJ2-1, with TRBD2 identical over 7 bases. This CDR3 is 15 amino acids long. Germline V gene data show CDR1 as SGHVS and CDR2 as FNYEAQ. V shed 1 base, J shed 4 bases, and the junction held 4 bases outside the gene matches. The CDR3 DNA sequence: TGTGCCAGCAGCTTAGTAAGCGGGGTTTACAATGAGCAGTTCTTC. Residues: CASSLVSGVYNEQFF.

CDR3 sequence: CATSPNLAGGRDTQYF. Written as DNA, the CDR3 is TGTGCCACCAGCCCGAACCTAGCGGGGGGTAGGGATACGCAGTATTTT. This rearrangement joins TRBV15 to TRBJ2-3, with 11 bases fitting TRBD2. This CDR3 spans 16 amino acids. CDR1 and CDR2 from the germline V gene are LNHNV and YYDKDF (reference sequence). J gave up 6 bases and V 5 bases, and 10 bases lay outside the gene matches.

The V and J genes are TRBV13 and TRBJ1-1; perhaps TRBD1 as D (5 bases). Germline values: CDR1 PRHDT, CDR2 FYEKMQ (reference sequence). Deletions cut 5 bases from V and 7 bases from J, with 11 bases between. The CDR3 is 12 residues long. The DNA for the CDR3 is TGTGCCAGCAGCCCGCGGGACGGTGAAGCTTTCTTT. It codes for CASSPRDGEAFF.

In its sample, this clone was seen a few times. The chain has TRBV3-1 (or the pseudogene TRBV3-2) and TRBJ1-2; D gene ambiguous. Germline loops: CDR1 LGHDT, CDR2 YNNKEL (reference sequence). The CDR3 length is 15 residues. Trimming left V 0 bases short and J 2 bases short, with 10 bases between. DNA of the CDR3: TGTGCCAGCAGCCAAGATTTGGGCAGAAACTATGGCTACACCTTC. It encodes CASSQDLGRNYGYTF.

The genes are TRBV24-1 and TRBJ2-1, with TRBD2 matching over 9 bases. The CDR3 has 13 residues. V was clipped by 9 bases and J by 5 bases; unmatched bases: 4. Germline V lookup: CDR1 KGHDR, CDR2 SFDVKD. CDR3 in DNA: TGTGCCACCGGGACTAGCTCACACAATGAGCAGTTCTTC. The encoded protein is CATGTSSHNEQFF.

The genes are TRBV6-5 and TRBJ2-1; TRBD2 aligns across 11 bases. This CDR3 comprises 16 residues. Trimming cost V 2 bases and J 7 bases; bases outside gene matches: 7. The germline V gene has CDR1 MNHEY and CDR2 SVGAGI. CDR3 sequence: CASSYGASGGRNEQFF. In DNA, the CDR3 is TGTGCCAGCAGTTACGGTGCTAGCGGGGGGCGGAATGAGCAGTTCTTC.

The CDR3 spells CASSPGAGGQPQHF. In DNA form, the CDR3 reads TGTGCCAGTAGCCCCGGTGCAGGGGGGCAGCCCCAGCATTTT. The genes are TRBV19 and TRBJ1-5, with 7 bases that match TRBD1. The CDR3 spans 14 residues. Germline V gives CDR1 LNHDA, CDR2 SQIVND (reference sequence). The V gene end was trimmed by 6 bases and the J gene end by 7 bases; junction bases not matched to a gene: 9. The variable domain in full, with the rest retrieved from reference TRBV19 and TRBJ1-5, is DGGITQSPKYLFRKEGQNVTLSCEQNLNHDAMYWYRQDPGQGLRLIYYSQIVNDFQKGDIAEGYSVSREKKESFPLTVTSAQKNPTAFYLCASSPGAGGQPQHFGDGTRLSIL.

The chain couples TRBV5-5 to TRBJ1-2; no clear D gene. Germline-derived CDR1 and CDR2 are SGHKS and YYEKEE (reference sequence). The CDR3 covers 11 residues. Deletions cut 2 bases from V and 10 bases from J, with 9 bases between. The CDR3 DNA reads as TGTGCCAGCAGCTTCGGTGATCCCTACACCTTC. Translation: CASSFGDPYTF.

This rearrangement joins TRBV11-2 to TRBJ1-6; the D is unclear. From germline, CDR1 is SGHAT and CDR2 FQNNGV. The V and J ends lost 1 base and 9 bases respectively, with 10 bases between them. The length of the CDR3 is 14 residues. The CDR3 loop is CASSLGQPPSPLHF. CDR3 nucleotides: TGTGCCAGCAGCTTAGGGCAGCCACCTTCACCCCTCCACTTT.

The V gene is TRBV29-1, the J gene TRBJ1-2, with unresolved D. V dropped 4 bases and J dropped 3 bases, with 21 bases sitting between them. The CDR3 is made up of 16 amino acids. Germline V lookup: CDR1 SQVTM, CDR2 ANQGSEA. CDR3 amino acids: CSVGTKGTPRYYGYTF. The CDR3 DNA reads as TGCAGCGTTGGGACTAAAGGCACTCCAAGATACTATGGCTACACCTTC.

This clone was observed a single time. CDR3 in DNA: TGTGCCAGCAGTGAACTGTGGGTTATGAACACTGAAGCTTTCTTT. Its protein product is CASSELWVMNTEAFF. This rearrangement joins TRBV6-1 to TRBJ1-1; D not certain. Germline V lookup: CDR1 MNHNS, CDR2 SASEGT. With 2 bases removed from V and 0 bases from J, the gap between germline ends came to 10 bases. The CDR3 runs to 15 residues.

V usage is TRBV6-1 and J usage is TRBJ1-2; TRBD1 matches at 11 bases. The CDR3 runs to 15 residues. The ends lost 3 bases at V and 5 bases at J; junction bases unmatched: 5. CDR1 is MNHNS, CDR2 SASEGT, per germline. In DNA form, the CDR3 reads TGTGCCAGCAGTGAGGGGACAGGGGGGGTATATGGCTACACCTTC. This gives the protein CASSEGTGGVYGYTF.

V usage is TRBV19 and J usage is TRBJ2-3; possible D gene TRBD2, 6 bases. CDR1 and CDR2 from the germline V gene are LNHDA and SQIVND (reference sequence). The ends were cut back, 8 bases at V and 1 base at J, with 19 bases in the middle. The CDR3 consists of 16 residues. The CDR3 is CASGGRDWRGTDTQYF. In DNA form, the CDR3 reads TGTGCCAGTGGTGGGCGGGACTGGAGGGGCACAGATACGCAGTATTTT. Based on the CDR3 plus reference TRBV19 and TRBJ2-3, the full variable domain is DGGITQSPKYLFRKEGQNVTLSCEQNLNHDAMYWYRQDPGQGLRLIYYSQIVNDFQKGDIAEGYSVSREKKESFPLTVTSAQKNPTAFYLCASGGRDWRGTDTQYFGPGTRLTVL.

The chain combines TRBV20-1 with TRBJ2-3, with no clear D. Germline CDR1 DFQATT, CDR2 SNEGSKA (reference sequence). The CDR3 runs 14 residues. Trimming took 3 bases from V and 6 from J, leaving 16 bases between them. The CDR3 nucleotides are TGCAGTGCTAGTCAATCTATCCACATGGATACGCAGTATTTT. This translates into CSASQSIHMDTQYF.

This clone has a single count. CDR3 nucleotides: TGCGCCAGCAGCCTGGGGTTGACAAGCAATCAGCCCCAGCATTTT. Amino acid sequence: CASSLGLTSNQPQHF. The J gene is TRBJ1-5, the V gene TRBV5-1, with unresolved D. The CDR3 contains 15 residues. Deletions cut 4 bases from V and 1 base from J, with 12 bases between. The germline CDR1 and CDR2 sequences are SGHRS and YFSETQ.

A single count supports this clone. This sequence joins TRBV19 and TRBJ1-5; maybe TRBD1 (5 bases). With 8 bases removed from V and 4 bases from J, the gap between germline ends came to 12 bases. Germline CDR1 LNHDA, CDR2 SQIVND (reference sequence). CDR3 length: 13 residues. In DNA, the CDR3 is TGTGCCAGTTCCGAGGGGATTAATCAGCCCCAGCATTTT. Translated, it gives CASSEGINQPQHF.

The chain joins TRBV9 to TRBJ1-2; no clear D gene. Germline CDR1 and CDR2: SGDLS and YYNGEE. Trimming cost V 0 bases and J 5 bases, with 11 bases left between them. The CDR3 runs 14 residues. In nucleotides, the CDR3 is TGTGCCAGCAGCGTAGATACGGGTCCTTATGGCTACACCTTC. It specifies CASSVDTGPYGYTF.

The J gene is TRBJ1-1, the V gene TRBV2; D is unresolved. Germline V lookup: CDR1 SNHLY, CDR2 FYNNEI. The CDR3 consists of 13 residues. V was pared by 4 bases and J by 7 bases, with 13 bases between. CDR3 DNA sequence: TGTGCCAGCAGTGTTTCCTGGAGGAGTGAAGCTTTCTTT. The encoded protein is CASSVSWRSEAFF.

The chain combines TRBV2 with TRBJ2-3; 11 bases align to TRBD1. V gave up 5 bases and J gave up 5 bases; unmatched junction bases: 12. The CDR3 is 17 amino acids. CDR1 and CDR2 from the germline V gene are SNHLY and FYNNEI. The CDR3 nucleotides are TGTGCCAGCAGTTGGACCCGGACAGGGGGCAATGTAGATACGCAGTATTTT. It encodes CASSWTRTGGNVDTQYF.

V is TRBV2 and J is TRBJ2-5; weak D call: TRBD1 (6 bases). The V end lost 4 bases, the J end lost 0 bases, and 15 bases lay between the germline ends. The CDR3 sequence is 16 residues long. Germline-derived CDR1 and CDR2 are SNHLY and FYNNEI. The CDR3 loop reads CASSGTVTAYQETQYF. The DNA for the CDR3 is TGTGCCAGCAGTGGGACAGTAACAGCGTACCAAGAGACCCAGTACTTC.

The chain carries TRBV10-2 and TRBJ2-7; no firm D call. The V gene's germline CDR1 is WSHSY and CDR2 SAAADI. The CDR3 sequence is 14 residues long. V was cut by 8 bases and J by 0 bases, with 14 bases left in between. CDR3 loop: CASGLGISSYEQYF. The CDR3 nucleotides read TGCGCCAGCGGTCTGGGCATTAGCTCCTACGAGCAGTACTTC.

The chain has TRBV27 and TRBJ1-2; D not resolved. Trimming removed 4 bases at V and 3 bases at J, with 9 bases between. Germline V gene data show CDR1 as MNHEY and CDR2 as SMNVEV (reference sequence). This CDR3 has 13 amino acids. The CDR3 sequence: CASSSGNDYGYTF. The CDR3 DNA reads as TGTGCCAGCAGTTCGGGGAACGACTATGGCTACACCTTC.

The chain combines TRBV6-2 or TRBV6-3 with TRBJ1-1; 12 bases match TRBD1. The CDR3 totals 17 residues. Losses at the gene ends were 5 bases for V and 4 bases for J; bases not matched to a gene: 11. Germline V CDR1 and CDR2: MNHEY, SVGEGT. The CDR3 sequence: CASSRFGTGGGGTEAFF. The CDR3 DNA sequence: TGTGCCAGCAGTAGGTTTGGGACAGGGGGCGGCGGCACTGAAGCTTTCTTT.

This clone was seen just once. The chain recombines TRBV20-1 with TRBJ1-1, with TRBD1 as a possible D gene (6 bases). Germline CDR1 reads DFQATT; CDR2 reads SNEGSKA (reference sequence). The V gene lost 3 bases and the J gene lost 7 bases, with 15 bases spanning the gap. The CDR3 is 13 residues long. The CDR3 region has the DNA TGCAGTGCTAGTTTTCCGACAGGCCTTGAAGCTTTCTTT. Translating gives CSASFPTGLEAFF.

This clone has only one observation. The V call is TRBV3-1 (or the pseudogene TRBV3-2), the J call TRBJ2-7, with 9 bases identical to TRBD2. The CDR3 length is 17 residues. CDR1 is LGHDT and CDR2 is YNNKEL in the germline V gene (reference sequence). Losses at the gene ends were 0 bases for V and 6 bases for J; bases not matched to a gene: 12. CDR3 residues: CASSQEQIAGEVGEQYF. For the CDR3, the DNA is TGTGCCAGCAGCCAAGAGCAGATAGCGGGAGAAGTGGGCGAGCAGTACTTC.

CDR3 region: CASRWNINEKLFF. The CDR3 region has the DNA TGTGCCAGCAGGTGGAACATTAATGAAAAACTGTTTTTT. The chain employs TRBV2 and TRBJ1-4; D unclear. Looked up from germline, CDR1 is SNHLY and CDR2 is FYNNEI. Trimming took 6 bases from V and 4 from J, leaving 9 bases between them. This CDR3 contains 13 residues.